The next 23 T cell receptor beta chains were all read from a single sample in a study of blood T cell repertoires in COVID-19. Measured with immunoSEQ multiplex PCR; TCRdb has only the in-frame clones, and not every one. The sample shows over 120,000 clones, 70% to 80% of them seen only once. Source material: peripheral blood. The receptors come from a woman of 80 years or more with active or convalescent COVID-19.

V and J are TRBV7-9 and TRBJ1-3; weak D call: TRBD1 (6 bases). CDR1 SEHNR and CDR2 FQNEAQ come from the germline V gene (reference sequence). This CDR3 region has 15 residues. V was clipped by 1 base and J by 2 bases, with 9 bases between them. This CDR3 is CASSLGRQAGNTIYF. CDR3 nucleotides: TGTGCCAGCAGCTTAGGCAGACAGGCTGGAAACACCATATATTTT.

V usage is TRBV28 and J usage is TRBJ2-1; 7 bases are a match to TRBD2. Per germline, CDR1 MDHEN and CDR2 SYDVKM. The CDR3 extends over 14 amino acids. V shed 2 bases and J 10 bases; nucleotides not matched to a gene: 8. The CDR3 DNA sequence: TGTGCCAGCAGTTTAAATCCGGGGGAGGGGGAGCAGTTCTTC. The encoded protein is CASSLNPGEGEQFF.

The chain joins TRBV2 to TRBJ2-7, with a possible D match to TRBD2 (6 bases). Germline-derived CDR1 and CDR2 are SNHLY and FYNNEI. CDR3 length equals 14 residues. Trimming pared 6 bases from V and 5 bases from J, leaving 17 bases between. CDR3: CASSGDRGGHEQYF. CDR3 bases: TGTGCCAGCAGCGGGGACCGGGGAGGCCACGAGCAGTACTTC.

V and J are TRBV5-6 and TRBJ1-6; the match to TRBD1 covers 8 bases. Germline values: CDR1 SGHDT, CDR2 YYEEEE. Trimming took 4 bases from V and 7 from J; bases not matched to a gene: 7. The CDR3 is 15 amino acids. DNA of the CDR3: TGTGCCAGCAGCGCGTGGACAGGGCTCAATTCACCCCTCCACTTT. Protein: CASSAWTGLNSPLHF.

This clone has a handful of counts. This rearrangement joins TRBV27 to TRBJ2-2; 8 bases match TRBD1. After removal of 5 bases from V and 6 bases from J, the junction contained 8 bases not matched to a gene. Germline assignment: CDR1 MNHEY and CDR2 SMNVEV (reference sequence). CDR3 length equals 15 residues. CDR3 DNA sequence: TGTGCCAGCAGTCCGTGGACAGGGTATTCCGGGGAGCTGTTTTTT. Its translation is CASSPWTGYSGELFF.

The V call is TRBV28, the J call TRBJ1-6; D is uncertain. The germline CDR1 and CDR2 sequences are MDHEN and SYDVKM. Deletions cut 6 bases from V and 7 bases from J, with 16 bases between. The CDR3 covers 15 residues. The CDR3 nucleotides read TGTGCCAGCAGCCAAAACCGGGTGCGGAATTCACCCCTCCACTTT. It specifies CASSQNRVRNSPLHF.

V usage is TRBV10-3 and J usage is TRBJ2-5, with TRBD2 identical over 8 bases. The V gene end was trimmed by 7 bases and the J gene end by 3 bases; junction bases not matched to a gene: 4. This CDR3 spans 13 amino acids. Germline lookup yields CDR1 ENHRY and CDR2 SYGVKD. The CDR3 sequence: CAIKGLGKETQYF. The CDR3 nucleotides are TGTGCCATCAAGGGACTAGGAAAAGAGACCCAGTACTTC.

V gene TRBV6-6 combines with J gene TRBJ1-2; TRBD1 matches 7 bases. The CDR3 extends over 15 amino acids. Germline loops: CDR1 MNHNY, CDR2 SVGAGI (reference sequence). V shed 5 bases, J shed 8 bases, and the junction held 14 bases outside the gene matches. The chain's CDR3 is CASSPRGQNNRGYTF. DNA of the CDR3: TGTGCCAGCAGTCCCAGGGGACAGAATAATCGAGGCTACACCTTC.

The CDR3 DNA sequence: TGTGCCAGCAGCCAGACACCCAGCGGGGGGAAAGTTAATGAGCAGTTCTTC. Amino acid sequence: CASSQTPSGGKVNEQFF. The chain employs TRBV3-1 (or the pseudogene TRBV3-2) and TRBJ2-1; 9 bases are shared with TRBD2. Germline assignment: CDR1 LGHDT and CDR2 YNNKEL (reference sequence). This CDR3 region has 17 residues. The junction had 13 bases not matched to a gene; V was cut back by 3 bases and J by 7 bases.

Turning to this clone: Other DNA variants within this sample encode the same CDR3. CDR3 protein: CASSLSRAGGQPQHF. The DNA for the CDR3 is TGTGCCAGCAGTTTATCGAGGGCAGGGGGCCAGCCCCAGCATTTT. The chain is built from TRBV27 and TRBJ1-5, with 8 bases lining up with TRBD1. Germline V gene lookup returns CDR1 MNHEY and CDR2 SMNVEV (reference sequence). This CDR3 is built from 15 residues. V trimming: 0 bases; J trimming: 7 bases; junction bases outside the gene matches: 5.

The chain employs TRBV7-3 and TRBJ2-5; D might be TRBD2 (5 bases). Germline lookup yields CDR1 SGHTA and CDR2 FQGTGA. V was cut by 2 bases and J by 0 bases, with 7 bases left in between. This CDR3 comprises 14 residues. The CDR3 here is CASSLDGNQETQYF. The CDR3 nucleotides read TGTGCCAGCAGCTTAGACGGGAACCAAGAGACCCAGTACTTC. Looking up the rest from reference TRBV7-3 and TRBJ2-5 gives the full variable domain: GAGVSQTPSNKVTEKGKYVELRCDPISGHTALYWYRQSLGQGPEFLIYFQGTGAADDSGLPNDRFFAVRPEGSVSTLKIQRTERGDSAVYLCASSLDGNQETQYFGPGTRLLVL.

The rearrangement links TRBV9 to TRBJ2-1, with D tentatively TRBD2 (5 bases). V gave up 4 bases and J gave up 3 bases, with 20 bases separating them. The CDR3 has 17 residues. Looked up from germline, CDR1 is SGDLS and CDR2 is YYNGEE. Here the CDR3 reads CASSPPVGGPDYNEQFF. As DNA, the CDR3 is TGTGCCAGCAGCCCCCCCGTCGGAGGTCCGGACTACAATGAGCAGTTCTTC. Full variable domain (missing parts from reference TRBV9 and TRBJ2-1): DSGVTQTPKHLITATGQRVTLRCSPRSGDLSVYWYQQSLDQGLQFLIQYYNGEERAKGNILERFSAQQFPDLHSELNLSSLELGDSALYFCASSPPVGGPDYNEQFFGPGTRLTVL.

V and J are TRBV6-5 and TRBJ2-7, with TRBD2 identical over 10 bases. CDR1 is MNHEY and CDR2 is SVGAGI in the germline V gene. CDR3 length: 15 amino acids. V was pared by 6 bases and J by 0 bases, with 5 bases of the junction left unmatched. CDR3 bases: TGTGCCAGCAGCAATAGCGGGGGGATCTCCTACGAGCAGTACTTC. Protein product: CASSNSGGISYEQYF.

The chain is built from TRBV7-9 and TRBJ2-7; a possible D gene is TRBD2 (7 bases). The CDR3 totals 16 residues. Germline V CDR1 and CDR2: SEHNR, FQNEAQ (reference sequence). The germline V and J ends were trimmed by 1 base and 7 bases, with 20 bases remaining between them. CDR3 nucleotides: TGTGCCAGCAGCTTAGGAAAGGCGGGGGCGCGAGGGGAGCAGTACTTC. Translating it yields CASSLGKAGARGEQYF.

In this sample, this clone turned up a few times. V is TRBV7-8 and J is TRBJ1-3; 10 bases map to TRBD1. V gave up 5 bases and J gave up 3 bases; unmatched junction bases: 13. Germline V CDR1 and CDR2: SGHVS, FQNEAQ. The length of the CDR3 is 18 residues. Here the CDR3 reads CASSPHSRQGAFGNTIYF. As DNA, the CDR3 is TGTGCCAGCAGCCCTCACTCGAGACAGGGGGCTTTTGGAAACACCATATATTTT.

This chain joins TRBV6-1 and TRBJ1-1; D is perhaps TRBD1 (6 bases). CDR3 length equals 12 residues. V was pared by 2 bases and J by 6 bases, with 7 bases between. The germline gives CDR1 MNHNS, CDR2 SASEGT. The CDR3 loop is CASSEWGPEAFF. CDR3 DNA sequence: TGTGCCAGCAGTGAATGGGGGCCTGAAGCTTTCTTT.

This sequence joins TRBV12-3 or TRBV12-4 and TRBJ2-7, with TRBD2 matching over 7 bases. The CDR3 sequence is 12 residues long. With V trimmed by 6 bases and J by 6 bases, 5 bases remained unmatched. The chain's CDR3 is CASRNGTIEQYF. The CDR3 coding sequence is TGTGCCAGCAGAAACGGGACTATCGAGCAGTACTTC.

V usage is TRBV18 and J usage is TRBJ2-1; TRBD2 might be the D (5 bases). V gave up 4 bases and J gave up 9 bases, with 10 bases separating them. Germline CDR1 KGHSH, CDR2 LQKENI. CDR3 size: 12 residues. The CDR3 sequence: CASSLDWAEQFF. The CDR3 DNA is TGTGCCAGCTCACTGGACTGGGCTGAGCAGTTCTTC.

The chain links TRBV18 to TRBJ1-1; D is unclear. V shed 2 bases and J shed 7 bases, with 5 bases lying between them. From germline, CDR1 is KGHSH and CDR2 LQKENI. The CDR3 is 11 residues long. The CDR3 DNA reads as TGTGCCAGCTCACCAGGACTTGAAGCTTTCTTT. It translates to CASSPGLEAFF.

Here the CDR3 reads CASSPRTGGMNTGELFF. In DNA form, the CDR3 reads TGTGCCAGCAGCCCGAGGACAGGGGGCATGAACACCGGGGAGCTGTTTTTT. V gene TRBV7-8 combines with J gene TRBJ2-2; the match to TRBD1 covers 11 bases. Trimming removed 5 bases from V and 1 base from J; junction bases left unmatched: 6. Per germline, CDR1 SGHVS and CDR2 FQNEAQ. CDR3 length: 17 residues.

CDR3 amino acids: CATSDLSDEKLFF. Here the CDR3 DNA reads TGTGCCACCAGTGATTTGTCAGATGAAAAACTGTTTTTT. This chain connects TRBV24-1 to TRBJ1-4, with D uncertain. The length of the CDR3 is 13 residues. The V end was cut by 0 bases, the J end by 6 bases, with 4 bases between. Germline CDR1 and CDR2: KGHDR and SFDVKD.

This clone appeared once. The V gene is TRBV15, the J gene TRBJ2-2; TRBD2 aligns across 7 bases. The CDR3 has 14 residues. The V and J ends lost 3 bases and 5 bases, in that order; junction bases with no gene match: 3. Germline CDR1 LNHNV, CDR2 YYDKDF (reference sequence). This CDR3 reads CATSRRLATGELFF. As DNA, the CDR3 is TGTGCCACCAGCAGGCGACTAGCAACCGGGGAGCTGTTTTTT. The full variable domain, in which reference TRBV15 and TRBJ2-2 provide the parts outside the CDR3, is DAMVIQNPRYQVTQFGKPVTLSCSQTLNHNVMYWYQQKSSQAPKLLFHYYDKDFNNEADTPDNFQSRRPNTSFCFLDIRSPGLGDTAMYLCATSRRLATGELFFGEGSRLTVL.

This clone came up once. Within the sample, other DNA sequences also encode this same CDR3. The chain combines TRBV9 with TRBJ1-5; no clear D gene. Germline CDR1 and CDR2: SGDLS and YYNGEE. Trimming pared 0 bases from V and 1 base from J, leaving 8 bases between. CDR3 length: 15 residues. As DNA, the CDR3 is TGTGCCAGCAGCGTAGGGGCAGCCAGCAATCAGCCCCAGCATTTT. Translated, it gives CASSVGAASNQPQHF.